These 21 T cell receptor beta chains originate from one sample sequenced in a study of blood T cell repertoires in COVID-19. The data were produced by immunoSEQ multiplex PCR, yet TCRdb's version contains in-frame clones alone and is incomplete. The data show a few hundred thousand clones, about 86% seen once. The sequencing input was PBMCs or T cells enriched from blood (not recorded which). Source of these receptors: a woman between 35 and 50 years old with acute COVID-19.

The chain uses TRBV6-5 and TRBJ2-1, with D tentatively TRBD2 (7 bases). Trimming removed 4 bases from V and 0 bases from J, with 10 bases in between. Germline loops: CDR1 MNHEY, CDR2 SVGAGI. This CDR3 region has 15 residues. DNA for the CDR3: TGTGCCAGCAGTTCAGGGGACTACTCCTACAATGAGCAGTTCTTC. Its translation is CASSSGDYSYNEQFF.

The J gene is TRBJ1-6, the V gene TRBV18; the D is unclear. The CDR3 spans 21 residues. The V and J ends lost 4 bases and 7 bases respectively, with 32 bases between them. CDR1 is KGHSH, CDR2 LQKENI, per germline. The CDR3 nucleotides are TGTGCCAGCTCACACCCCCCCGATCCGACACGGCACGATTTCTGGAATTCACCCCTCCACTTT. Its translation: CASSHPPDPTRHDFWNSPLHF.

This CDR3 reads CASSFLGTRTDTQYF. CDR3 in DNA: TGTGCCAGCAGTTTTTTAGGGACTCGCACAGATACGCAGTATTTT. The chain joins TRBV27 to TRBJ2-3, with a weak D call TRBD2 (6 bases). Germline CDR1 reads MNHEY; CDR2 reads SMNVEV (reference sequence). Trimming removed 3 bases at V and 1 base at J, with 11 bases between. This CDR3 has 15 amino acids.

This chain's CDR3 is CASSHRGLEYEQYF. The CDR3 bases are TGCGCCAGCAGCCACCGTGGACTAGAGTACGAGCAGTACTTC. The J gene is TRBJ2-7, the V gene TRBV5-1; 7 bases align to TRBD2. J was trimmed by 4 bases and V by 4 bases; bases with no gene match: 8. This CDR3 region has 14 residues. Germline V lookup: CDR1 SGHRS, CDR2 YFSETQ.

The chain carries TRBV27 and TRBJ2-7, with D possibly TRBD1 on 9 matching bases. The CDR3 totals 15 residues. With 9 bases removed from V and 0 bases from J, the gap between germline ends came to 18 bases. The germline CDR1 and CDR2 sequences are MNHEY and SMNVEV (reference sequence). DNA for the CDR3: TGTGCCAGTCGGGAGGGGACAGGGCTCTCCTACGAGCAGTACTTC. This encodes CASREGTGLSYEQYF.

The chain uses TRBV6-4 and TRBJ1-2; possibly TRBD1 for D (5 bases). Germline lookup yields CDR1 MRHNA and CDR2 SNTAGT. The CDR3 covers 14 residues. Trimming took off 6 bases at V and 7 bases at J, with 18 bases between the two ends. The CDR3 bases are TGTGCCAGCAGAGAAGACAGCGTAAAGGGTGGCTACACCTTC. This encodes CASREDSVKGGYTF.

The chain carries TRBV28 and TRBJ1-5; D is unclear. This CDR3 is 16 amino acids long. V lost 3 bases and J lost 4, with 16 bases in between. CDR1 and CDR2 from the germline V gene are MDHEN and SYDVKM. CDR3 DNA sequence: TGTGCCAGCAGTTTTAGGCACATGGCGGAAAATCAGCCCCAGCATTTT. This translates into CASSFRHMAENQPQHF.

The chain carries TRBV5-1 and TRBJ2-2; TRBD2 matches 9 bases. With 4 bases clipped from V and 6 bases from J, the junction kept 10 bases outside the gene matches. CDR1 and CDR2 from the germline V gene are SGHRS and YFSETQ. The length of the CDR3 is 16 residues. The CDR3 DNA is TGCGCCAGCAGCCCGGGTAGAAGCGGGAGGTCCGGGGAGCTGTTTTTT. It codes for CASSPGRSGRSGELFF.

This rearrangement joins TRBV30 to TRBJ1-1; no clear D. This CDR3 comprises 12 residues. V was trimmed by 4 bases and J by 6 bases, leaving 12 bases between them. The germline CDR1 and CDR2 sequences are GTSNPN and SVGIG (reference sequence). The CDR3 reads CAWTATQAEAFF. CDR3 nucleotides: TGTGCCTGGACTGCAACCCAGGCTGAAGCTTTCTTT. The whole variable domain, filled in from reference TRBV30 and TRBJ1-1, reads SQTIHQWPATLVQPVGSPLSLECTVEGTSNPNLYWYRQAAGRGLQLLFYSVGIGQISSEVPQNLSASRPQDRQFILSSKKLLLSDSGFYLCAWTATQAEAFFGQGTRLTVV.

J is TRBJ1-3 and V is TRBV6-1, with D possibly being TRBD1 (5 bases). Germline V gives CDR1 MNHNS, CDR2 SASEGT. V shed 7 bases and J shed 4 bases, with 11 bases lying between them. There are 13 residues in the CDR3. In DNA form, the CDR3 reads TGTGCCAGCACCTTCGGGGGGGGAAACACCATATATTTT. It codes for CASTFGGGNTIYF.

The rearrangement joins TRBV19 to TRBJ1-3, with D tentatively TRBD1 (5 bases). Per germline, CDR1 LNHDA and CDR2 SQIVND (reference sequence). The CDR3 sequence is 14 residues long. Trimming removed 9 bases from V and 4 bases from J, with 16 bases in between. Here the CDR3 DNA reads TGTGCCAGCGGGAGAGACAGAAGGGGAAACACCATATATTTT. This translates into CASGRDRRGNTIYF.

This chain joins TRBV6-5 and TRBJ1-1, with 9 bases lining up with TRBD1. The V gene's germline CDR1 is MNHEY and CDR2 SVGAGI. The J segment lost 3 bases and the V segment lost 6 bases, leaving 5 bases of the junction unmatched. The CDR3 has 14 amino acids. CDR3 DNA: TGTGCCAGCAGGGGACAGGGAGGGTACACTGAAGCTTTCTTT. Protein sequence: CASRGQGGYTEAFF.

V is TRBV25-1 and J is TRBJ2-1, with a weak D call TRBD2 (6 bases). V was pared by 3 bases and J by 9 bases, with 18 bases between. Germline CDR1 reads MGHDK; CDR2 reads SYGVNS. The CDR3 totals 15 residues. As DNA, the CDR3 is TGTGCCAGCAGTGATCCAAGGAGGGGATCAGGTGAGCAGTTCTTC. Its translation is CASSDPRRGSGEQFF.

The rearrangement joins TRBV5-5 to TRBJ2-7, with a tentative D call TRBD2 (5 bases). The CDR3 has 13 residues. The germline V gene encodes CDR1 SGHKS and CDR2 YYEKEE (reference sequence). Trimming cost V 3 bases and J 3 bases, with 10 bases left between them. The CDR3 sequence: CASSSQRDYEQYF. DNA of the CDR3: TGTGCCAGCAGCTCTCAGAGGGACTACGAGCAGTACTTC.

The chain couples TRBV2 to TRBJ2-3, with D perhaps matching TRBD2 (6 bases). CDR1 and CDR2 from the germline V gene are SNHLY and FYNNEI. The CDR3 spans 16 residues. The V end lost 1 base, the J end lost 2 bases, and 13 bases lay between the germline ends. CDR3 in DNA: TGTGCCAGCAGTGAAGGGTTGGCGGGAAACACAGATACGCAGTATTTT. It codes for CASSEGLAGNTDTQYF. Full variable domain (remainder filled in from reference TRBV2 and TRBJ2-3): EPEVTQTPSHQVTQMGQEVILRCVPISNHLYFYWYRQILGQKVEFLVSFYNNEISEKSEIFDDQFSVERPDGSNFTLKIRSTKLEDSAMYFCASSEGLAGNTDTQYFGPGTRLTVL.

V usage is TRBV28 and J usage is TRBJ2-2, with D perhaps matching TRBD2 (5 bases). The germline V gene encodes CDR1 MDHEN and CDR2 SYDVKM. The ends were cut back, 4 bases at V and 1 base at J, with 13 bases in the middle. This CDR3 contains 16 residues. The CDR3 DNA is TGTGCCAGCAGTTCCTTAGCGCCACGGAACACCGGGGAGCTGTTTTTT. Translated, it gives CASSSLAPRNTGELFF.

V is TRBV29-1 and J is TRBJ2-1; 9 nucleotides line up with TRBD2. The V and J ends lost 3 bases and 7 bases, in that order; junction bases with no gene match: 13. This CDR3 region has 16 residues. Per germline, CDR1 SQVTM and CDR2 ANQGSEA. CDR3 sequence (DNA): TGCAGCGTTGATTGGGGAGCGGGGGGCGCCGGGAATGAGCAGTTCTTC. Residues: CSVDWGAGGAGNEQFF.

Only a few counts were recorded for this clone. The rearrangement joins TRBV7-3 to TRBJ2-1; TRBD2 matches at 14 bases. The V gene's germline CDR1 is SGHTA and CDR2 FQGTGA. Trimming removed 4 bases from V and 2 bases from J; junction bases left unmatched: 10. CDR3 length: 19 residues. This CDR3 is CASSSPTSGRAGAYNEQFF. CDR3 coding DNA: TGTGCCAGCAGCTCCCCGACTAGCGGGAGGGCCGGGGCCTACAATGAGCAGTTCTTC.

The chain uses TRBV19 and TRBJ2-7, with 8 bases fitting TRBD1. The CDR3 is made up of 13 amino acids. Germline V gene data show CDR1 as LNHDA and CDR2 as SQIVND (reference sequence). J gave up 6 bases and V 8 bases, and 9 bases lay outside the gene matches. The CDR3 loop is CASGEDRASEQYF. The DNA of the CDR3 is TGTGCCAGTGGTGAGGACAGGGCCTCCGAGCAGTACTTC.

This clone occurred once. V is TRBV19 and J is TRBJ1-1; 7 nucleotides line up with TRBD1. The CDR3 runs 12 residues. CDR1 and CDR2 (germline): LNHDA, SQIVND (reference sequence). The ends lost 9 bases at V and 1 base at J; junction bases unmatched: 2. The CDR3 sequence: CASRDRNTEAFF. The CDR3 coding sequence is TGTGCCAGCCGGGACAGGAACACTGAAGCTTTCTTT.

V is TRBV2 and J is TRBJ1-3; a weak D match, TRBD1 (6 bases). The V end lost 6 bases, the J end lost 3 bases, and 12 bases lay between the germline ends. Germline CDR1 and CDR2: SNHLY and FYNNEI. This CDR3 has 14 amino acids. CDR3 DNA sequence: TGTGCCAGCAGGCGGACAGAAAGTGGAAACACCATATATTTT. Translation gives CASRRTESGNTIYF.